This entry lists 18 T cell receptor beta chains sequenced from one sample in a study of T cells in Graves' hyperthyroidism and ophthalmopathy (dated by TCRdb to the late 2010s). The library was made by multiplex PCR. Instrument on record: Illumina HiSeq 2000. Amplification of TCR beta CDR3 regions was carried out from RNA transcripts. The first round of RT-PCR for the TCR CDR3 was performed with the HTBI primer set and the Qiagen OneStep RT-PCR kit. Through fastp at Q25 and MiXCR, TCRdb rebuilt clones from the public reads, retaining in-frame beta chains. A single entry per CDR3 protein holds the most common genes and DNA from its merged rows. A total of some 620,000 distinct CDR3 sequences appear in this sample, about a sixth of them only once. 3% to 4.5% of the sample is held by the ten biggest clonotypes. Sequencing was performed on blood. These receptors were taken from a woman aged 25 to 39 with Graves' hyperthyroidism.

This clonotype was seen a handful of times. This chain uses TRBV12-5 with TRBJ1-1; a weak D match, TRBD1 (5 bases). CDR1 LGHNT and CDR2 FRNRAP come from the germline V gene. The V end was cut by 5 bases, the J end by 6 bases, with 16 bases between. The CDR3 is 14 residues long. The chain's CDR3 is CASGPQGGIAEAFF. The DNA of the CDR3 is TGTGCTAGTGGTCCTCAGGGAGGGATCGCTGAAGCTTTCTTT.

This clonotype showed up many times. The chain employs TRBV11-2 and TRBJ2-7; 7 bases are shared with TRBD2. The CDR3 spans 13 residues. Germline V gene lookup returns CDR1 SGHAT and CDR2 FQNNGV. Germline trimming cut 3 bases from V and 3 bases from J; bases unmatched to any gene: 2. The CDR3 protein is CASSFGGGYEQYF. The CDR3 region has the DNA TGTGCCAGCAGCTTTGGCGGGGGCTACGAGCAGTACTTC.

This clonotype has a count of ten or more. The rearrangement uses TRBV12-3 or TRBV12-4 and TRBJ2-1; 7 nucleotides line up with TRBD2. This CDR3 contains 14 residues. The trim removed 4 bases at V and 8 bases at J, leaving 8 bases unmatched. The CDR3 DNA follows: TGTGCCAGCAGTTCACGGGGGAGGGACCATGAGCAGTTCTTC. This sequence encodes CASSSRGRDHEQFF.

This clonotype was seen more than once but under ten times. The J gene is TRBJ2-5, the V gene TRBV19, with TRBD2 matching over 7 bases. Germline values: CDR1 LNHDA, CDR2 SQIVND (reference sequence). CDR3 size: 15 residues. J lost 3 bases, V lost 6 bases, and 10 bases had no gene match. The DNA for the CDR3 is TGTGCCAGTAGCCCAAGCGGGATATTGGAAGAGACCCAGTACTTC. Amino acids: CASSPSGILEETQYF.

In its sample, this clonotype was seen a few times. The rearrangement joins TRBV5-1 to TRBJ2-2; tentatively, D is TRBD1 (6 bases). The CDR3 extends over 16 amino acids. Germline assignment: CDR1 SGHRS and CDR2 YFSETQ. V shed 2 bases and J shed 5 bases, with 16 bases lying between them. The CDR3 DNA is TGCGCCAGCAGCTTTGAAACAGGGAAATGGACCGGGGAGCTGTTTTTT. It codes for CASSFETGKWTGELFF.

This clonotype occurred many times. The chain recombines TRBV28 with TRBJ2-7, with 9 bases matching TRBD2. With V trimmed by 7 bases and J by 2 bases, 12 bases remained unmatched. Germline V gene lookup returns CDR1 MDHEN and CDR2 SYDVKM. The length of the CDR3 is 16 residues. CDR3 coding DNA: TGTGCCAGCATATCCCCCCAGCGGGAGGCCGCCTACGAGCAGTACTTC. Translated, it gives CASISPQREAAYEQYF.

The rearrangement uses TRBV12-3 or TRBV12-4 and TRBJ2-2; 10 bases are shared with TRBD1. This CDR3 contains 15 residues. The junction had 3 bases not matched to a gene; V was cut back by 3 bases and J by 5 bases. The CDR3 protein is CASSFGQGGTGELFF. The CDR3 DNA follows: TGTGCCAGCAGTTTCGGACAGGGGGGAACCGGGGAGCTGTTTTTT.

This clonotype was recorded at least ten times. The gene calls are TRBV5-1 and TRBJ2-2; D uncertain. The CDR3 sequence is 14 residues long. Germline-derived CDR1 and CDR2 are SGHRS and YFSETQ. V lost 5 bases and J 5 bases, leaving 13 bases between the germline ends. CDR3 region: CASRPHSGTGELFF. The CDR3 nucleotides are TGCGCCAGCAGACCACACTCCGGTACCGGGGAGCTGTTTTTT.

The rearrangement uses TRBV7-2 and TRBJ1-1; possible D gene TRBD1, 5 bases. CDR1 and CDR2 (germline): SGHTA, FQGNSA. V lost 5 bases and J lost 4, with 14 bases in between. The CDR3 is 14 amino acids. CDR3 sequence: CASSPMGGGTEAFF. The CDR3 nucleotides are TGTGCCAGCAGCCCCATGGGGGGGGGCACTGAAGCTTTCTTT.

This clonotype was counted many times. V and J are TRBV20-1 and TRBJ2-7, with TRBD2 matching 16 bases. Germline V gene data show CDR1 as DFQATT and CDR2 as SNEGSKA (reference sequence). This CDR3 is built from 15 residues. Trimming removed 6 bases from V and 2 bases from J; junction bases left unmatched: 4. CDR3 residues: CSALGTSGRAYEQYF. The CDR3 coding sequence is TGCAGTGCGCTTGGGACTAGCGGGAGGGCCTACGAGCAGTACTTC.

The chain recombines TRBV20-1 with TRBJ1-2; D remains unclear. Germline V gene lookup returns CDR1 DFQATT and CDR2 SNEGSKA (reference sequence). V lost 0 bases, J lost 7 bases, and 15 bases lay in between. This CDR3 region has 14 residues. The CDR3: CSARDAHLKRGYTF. The CDR3 nucleotides read TGCAGTGCTAGAGATGCTCATCTAAAGCGTGGCTACACCTTC.

Ten or more counts support this clonotype. V is TRBV27 and J is TRBJ2-3; unclear D gene. Germline V CDR1 and CDR2: MNHEY, SMNVEV (reference sequence). V was pared by 5 bases and J by 1 base, with 13 bases between. The CDR3 spans 15 residues. The CDR3 DNA sequence: TGTGCCAGCAGTGAATGGTCGTCTGGCACAGATACGCAGTATTTT. Translation gives CASSEWSSGTDTQYF.

This clonotype was seen more than once but under ten times. The chain combines TRBV5-1 with TRBJ2-3; 9 bases match TRBD1. V shed 4 bases, J shed 8 bases, and the junction held 8 bases outside the gene matches. Per germline, CDR1 SGHRS and CDR2 YFSETQ. CDR3 length: 14 amino acids. CDR3 protein: CASSETGGAPTQYF. In DNA form, the CDR3 reads TGCGCCAGCAGCGAAACAGGGGGCGCGCCTACGCAGTATTTT.

There are a few counts of this clonotype. This chain links TRBV19 with TRBJ2-7, with D perhaps matching TRBD1 or TRBD2 (5 bases each). Trimming took 6 bases from V and 5 from J, leaving 17 bases between them. Germline CDR1 and CDR2: LNHDA and SQIVND (reference sequence). CDR3 length: 14 residues. CDR3 loop: CASSGVGAGNEQYF. As DNA, the CDR3 is TGTGCCAGTAGCGGGGTTGGGGCGGGCAACGAGCAGTACTTC.

This clonotype has a handful of counts. The rearrangement joins TRBV5-4 to TRBJ2-1; 7 bases are a match to TRBD2. This CDR3 has 15 residues. Germline CDR1 is SGHNT and CDR2 is YYREEE (reference sequence). V lost 4 bases to trimming and J lost 5 bases; unmatched junction nucleotides: 9. CDR3 sequence reads: CASSPSGAFDNEQFF. CDR3 sequence (DNA): TGTGCCAGCAGCCCGAGCGGGGCGTTCGACAATGAGCAGTTCTTC.

This chain's CDR3 is CSARLQRETYEQYF. The DNA of the CDR3 is TGCAGTGCTAGATTGCAGCGGGAAACCTACGAGCAGTACTTC. The V gene is TRBV20-1, the J gene TRBJ2-7; 7 bases map to TRBD2. J lost 2 bases, V lost 2 bases, and 6 bases had no gene match. CDR1 DFQATT and CDR2 SNEGSKA come from the germline V gene (reference sequence). The CDR3 covers 14 residues.

To note about this clonotype: The conserved phenylalanine or tryptophan normally closing the CDR3 is absent here, so this likely arose from a read error. The chain links TRBV13 to TRBJ1-1; a possible D gene is TRBD1 (5 bases). The CDR3 runs 14 residues. V lost 4 bases to trimming and J lost 10 bases, with 19 bases between them. Germline V gene data show CDR1 as PRHDT and CDR2 as FYEKMQ (reference sequence). The CDR3 loop reads CASSSPSGPRVAFV. CDR3 in DNA: TGTGCCAGCAGCTCCCCGTCAGGGCCTCGGGTAGCTTTCGTT.

This clonotype was observed a few times. V gene TRBV30 combines with J gene TRBJ2-2; 9 positions agree with TRBD1. The CDR3 totals 16 residues. V lost 4 bases and J lost 3; bases outside the gene matches: 9. Germline-derived CDR1 and CDR2 are GTSNPN and SVGIG (reference sequence). This chain's CDR3 is CAWTGQGSFDTGELFF. DNA for the CDR3: TGTGCCTGGACCGGACAGGGGAGCTTTGACACCGGGGAGCTGTTTTTT.